One sample yielded the 3 T cell receptor beta chains listed below, sequenced in a study of shared clonotypes between healthy human individuals. The assay was immunoSEQ multiplex PCR, and TCRdb's table has in-frame clones only and misses some. The top ten hold 1.5% to 2% of the sample, which has around 700,000 clones, around four fifths seen once. Sequencing used memory CD4+ T cells sorted from blood. The subset was: CD45RA-negative fraction. Source of these receptors: a woman in her 30s in good health.

J is TRBJ2-1 and V is TRBV5-1; 8 nucleotides agree with TRBD2. V dropped 4 bases and J dropped 6; count of bases not matched to a gene: 6. CDR1 is SGHRS, CDR2 YFSETQ, per germline. The CDR3 loop spans 14 amino acids. In DNA form, the CDR3 reads TGCGCCAGCAGCGCTACCGGGACTAGCAATGAGCAGTTCTTC. It encodes CASSATGTSNEQFF.

CDR3 DNA sequence: TGTGCCAGCAGAGGGACACGCAATCAGCCCCAGCATTTT. Its translation is CASRGTRNQPQHF. V gene TRBV6-1 combines with J gene TRBJ1-5, with a weak D call TRBD1 (6 bases). The germline V gene encodes CDR1 MNHNS and CDR2 SASEGT. V dropped 6 bases and J dropped 2 bases, with 8 bases sitting between them. This CDR3 has 13 amino acids.

This clone was observed once. The chain employs TRBV5-4 and TRBJ1-4; D is perhaps TRBD1 (5 bases). The V end lost 0 bases, the J end lost 5 bases, and 14 bases lay between the germline ends. The germline V gene has CDR1 SGHNT and CDR2 YYREEE (reference sequence). This CDR3 has 16 residues. CDR3 coding DNA: TGTGCCAGCAGCTTGGGTCGAGGGCGGGACAATGAAAAACTGTTTTTT. This sequence encodes CASSLGRGRDNEKLFF.